This TCR beta chain originates from a study of Graves' ophthalmopathy and Graves' hyperthyroidism. Amplification of TCR beta CDR3 regions used RNA transcripts. An opening RT-PCR round employed HTBI primers and preceded a second-round multiplex PCR. In TCRdb, the multiplex PCR reads were re-called with MiXCR into one record per CDR3 protein. The top ten clones hold around 4% of a sample with a few hundred thousand distinct CDR3 sequences, 39% of them seen once. V lost 4 bases to trimming and J lost 6 bases, with 14 bases between them. This CDR3 spans 13 amino acids. CDR1 and CDR2 (germline): SGHDT, YYEEEE. Included hyperthyroidism patients were aged 18 to 65 and newly diagnosed (under 2 months' duration). Physicians reached a diagnosis by relying on clinical symptoms, serum thyroxine, TRAb, thyroid ultrasound and orbital computed tomography.

The receptor was isolated from an adult man with Graves' hyperthyroidism. The sample taken for sequencing was peripheral blood or thyroid tissue (not recorded which). The chain uses TRBV5-6 and TRBJ2-7; D possibly corresponds to TRBD2 (7 bases). Here the CDR3 DNA reads TGTGCCAGCAGCCTGGGGGGGGCGAGCGAGCAGTACTTC. This translates into CASSLGGASEQYF.